The 5 T cell receptor beta chains below all came from one sample that was sequenced in a study of T cells in Graves' hyperthyroidism and ophthalmopathy. Researchers took RNA transcripts and amplified the TCR beta CDR3 regions from them. Primed by the HTBI set, a first-round RT-PCR was run on the TCR CDR3. TCRdb re-called the multiplex PCR reads with MiXCR, one entry per CDR3 protein. The sample includes roughly 100,000 distinct CDR3 sequences, 47% seen only once; the top ten take approximately 25%. The sequenced sample consisted of blood. The source of these receptors is a man in his forties with Graves' hyperthyroidism.

This clonotype has more than one count but fewer than ten. The chain uses TRBV18 and TRBJ2-7, with 7 nucleotides matching TRBD1. This CDR3 comprises 14 residues. Trimming cost V 3 bases and J 2 bases; bases outside gene matches: 4. Germline CDR1 and CDR2: KGHSH and LQKENI. The CDR3 sequence: CASSPTTGPYEQYF. The CDR3 DNA follows: TGTGCCAGCTCACCCACGACAGGGCCCTACGAGCAGTACTTC.

In regard to this clonotype: The junction does not match germline at one end; this may be a read error. V and J are TRBV6-2 or TRBV6-3 and TRBJ2-1; D may match TRBD1 or TRBD2 (5 bases each). Per the germline V gene, CDR1 is MNHEY and CDR2 is SVGEGT. CDR3 length equals 14 residues. The CDR3 sequence: CASRGTYVVNEQSF. In DNA, the CDR3 is TGTGCCAGCAGGGGGACCTACGTAGTGAATGAGCAGTCCTTC.

The chain links TRBV7-9 to TRBJ1-2; 8 positions match TRBD1. V shed 6 bases and J 4 bases; nucleotides not matched to a gene: 7. Germline assignment: CDR1 SEHNR and CDR2 FQNEAQ (reference sequence). The CDR3 spans 14 residues. CDR3 nucleotide sequence: TGTGCCAGCAGTGTAACAGGGGGGAGCTATGGCTACACCTTC. It yields the protein CASSVTGGSYGYTF.

This clonotype came up many times. V and J are TRBV6-5 and TRBJ1-2; D not resolved. Trimming pared 4 bases from V and 8 bases from J, leaving 17 bases between. Germline CDR1 and CDR2: MNHEY and SVGAGI. The CDR3 extends over 14 amino acids. For the CDR3, the DNA is TGTGCCAGCAGTTCCGGGCGAGGTTTTCGGGGCTACACCTTC. Its protein is CASSSGRGFRGYTF.

To note about this clonotype: At one end, the junction sequence differs from germline, possibly due to a read error. The chain uses TRBV13 and TRBJ2-1; D is ambiguous. The CDR3 has 14 amino acids. The germline gives CDR1 PRHDT, CDR2 FYEKMQ (reference sequence). Here the CDR3 DNA reads TGTGCCAGCCGCTTACTGAGCTCCTACAATGAGCAGTTCTTC. Protein: CASRLLSSYNEQFF.